This T cell receptor (beta chain) was found in a study of blood T cell repertoires in COVID-19. Study information: The origin of the acute and convalescent COVID-19 samples was the United States, Italy and Spain. PBMCs, B-cell-depleted T cells, or T cells were the source of the cDNA or gDNA that made up the material.

Original analysis: The authors estimated nucleated cell counts from reference gene primer amplification. Assay used: immunoSEQ multiplex PCR; TCRdb lists only in-frame clones, some missing. The V and J calls and clone size come from that table; D and trimming were worked out from the DNA. The repertoire holds approximately 68,000 clones, with roughly 77% as singletons. This sequence was found in a human donor in a cohort sampled during active COVID-19. Sequences were obtained from peripheral blood.

CDR3 amino acids: CASSRSGLAGGRGGELFF. The CDR3 DNA follows: TGTGCCAGCAGCCGCTCGGGACTAGCGGGAGGGCGGGGCGGGGAGCTGTTTTTT. The rearrangement links TRBV7-2 to TRBJ2-2, with 16 positions matching TRBD2. V trimming: 5 bases; J trimming: 7 bases; junction bases outside the gene matches: 10. The CDR3 covers 18 residues. Germline CDR1 and CDR2: SGHTA and FQGNSA.